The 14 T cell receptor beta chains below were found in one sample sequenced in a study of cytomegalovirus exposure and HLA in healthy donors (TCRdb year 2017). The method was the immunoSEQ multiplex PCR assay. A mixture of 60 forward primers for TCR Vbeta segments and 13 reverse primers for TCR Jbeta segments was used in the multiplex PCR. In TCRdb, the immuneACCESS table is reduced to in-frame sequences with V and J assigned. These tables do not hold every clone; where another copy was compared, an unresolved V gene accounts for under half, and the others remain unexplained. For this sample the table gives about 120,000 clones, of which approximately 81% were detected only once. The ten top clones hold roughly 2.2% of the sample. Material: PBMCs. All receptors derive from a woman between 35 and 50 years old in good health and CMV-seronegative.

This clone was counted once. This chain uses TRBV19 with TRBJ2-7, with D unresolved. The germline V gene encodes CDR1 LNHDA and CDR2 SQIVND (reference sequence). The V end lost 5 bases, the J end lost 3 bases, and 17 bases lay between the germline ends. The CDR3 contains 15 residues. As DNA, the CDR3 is TGTGCCAGTAGTCCGACCGGGTGGCGAGTCTACGAGCAGTACTTC. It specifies CASSPTGWRVYEQYF.

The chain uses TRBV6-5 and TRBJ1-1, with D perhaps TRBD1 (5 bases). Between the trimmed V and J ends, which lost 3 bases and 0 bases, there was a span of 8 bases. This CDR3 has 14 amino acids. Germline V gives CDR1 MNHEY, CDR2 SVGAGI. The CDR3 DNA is TGTGCCAGCAGTTATCAGGGAATGAACACTGAAGCTTTCTTT. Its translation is CASSYQGMNTEAFF.

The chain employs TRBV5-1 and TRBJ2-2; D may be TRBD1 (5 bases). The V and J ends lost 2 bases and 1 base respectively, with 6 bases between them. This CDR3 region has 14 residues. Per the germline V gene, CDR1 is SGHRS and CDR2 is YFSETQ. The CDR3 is CASSFQGNTGELFF. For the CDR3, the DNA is TGCGCCAGCAGCTTTCAGGGGAACACCGGGGAGCTGTTTTTT.

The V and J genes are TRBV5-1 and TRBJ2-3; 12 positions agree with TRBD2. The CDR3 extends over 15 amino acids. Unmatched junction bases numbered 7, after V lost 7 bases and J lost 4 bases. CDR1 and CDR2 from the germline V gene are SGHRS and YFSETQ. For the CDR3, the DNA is TGCGCCAGCGGATTACTAGCGGGAGGTGCAGATACGCAGTATTTT. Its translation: CASGLLAGGADTQYF.

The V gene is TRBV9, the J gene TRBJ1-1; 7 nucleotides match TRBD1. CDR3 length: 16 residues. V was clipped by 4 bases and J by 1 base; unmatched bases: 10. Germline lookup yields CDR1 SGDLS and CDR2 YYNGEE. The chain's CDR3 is CASSLTGSWENTEAFF. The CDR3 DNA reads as TGTGCCAGCAGCCTGACAGGGTCATGGGAGAACACTGAAGCTTTCTTT. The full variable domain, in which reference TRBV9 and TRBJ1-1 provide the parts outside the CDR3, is DSGVTQTPKHLITATGQRVTLRCSPRSGDLSVYWYQQSLDQGLQFLIQYYNGEERAKGNILERFSAQQFPDLHSELNLSSLELGDSALYFCASSLTGSWENTEAFFGQGTRLTVV.

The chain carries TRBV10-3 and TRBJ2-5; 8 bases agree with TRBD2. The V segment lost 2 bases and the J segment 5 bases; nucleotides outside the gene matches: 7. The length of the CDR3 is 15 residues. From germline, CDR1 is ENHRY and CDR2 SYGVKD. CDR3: CAISEPIAGTETQYF. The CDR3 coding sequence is TGTGCCATCAGTGAGCCGATAGCGGGGACGGAGACCCAGTACTTC.

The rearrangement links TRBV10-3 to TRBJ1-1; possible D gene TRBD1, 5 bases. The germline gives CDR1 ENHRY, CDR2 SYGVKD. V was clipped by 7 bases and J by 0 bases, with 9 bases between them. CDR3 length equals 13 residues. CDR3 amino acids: CAIKAGLNTEAFF. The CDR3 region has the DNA TGTGCCATCAAGGCAGGGTTGAACACTGAAGCTTTCTTT.

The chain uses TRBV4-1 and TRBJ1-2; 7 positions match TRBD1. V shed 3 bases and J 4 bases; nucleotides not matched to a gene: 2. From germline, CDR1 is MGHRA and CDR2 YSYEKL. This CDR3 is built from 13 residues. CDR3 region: CASSQTGTYGYTF. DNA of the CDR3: TGCGCCAGCAGCCAGACAGGGACCTATGGCTACACCTTC.

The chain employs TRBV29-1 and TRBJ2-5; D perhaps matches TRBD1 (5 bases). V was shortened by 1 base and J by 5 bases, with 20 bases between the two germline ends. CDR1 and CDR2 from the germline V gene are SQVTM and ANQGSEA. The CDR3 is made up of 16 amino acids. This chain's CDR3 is CSVEGVLDTRPETQYF. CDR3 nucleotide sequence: TGCAGCGTTGAAGGGGTTCTGGACACCCGCCCTGAGACCCAGTACTTC.

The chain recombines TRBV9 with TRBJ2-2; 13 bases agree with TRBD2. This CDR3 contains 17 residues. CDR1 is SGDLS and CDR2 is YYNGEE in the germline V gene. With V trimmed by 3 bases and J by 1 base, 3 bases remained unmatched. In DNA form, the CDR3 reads TGTGCCAGCAGCGCCAGACTAGCGGGGGGGAACACCGGGGAGCTGTTTTTT. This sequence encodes CASSARLAGGNTGELFF.

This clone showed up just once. This CDR3 reads CASSFPLSNTGELFF. CDR3 sequence (DNA): TGTGCCAGCAGTTTTCCGCTTAGTAACACCGGGGAGCTGTTTTTT. The gene calls are TRBV6-6 and TRBJ2-2, with unresolved D. The CDR3 contains 15 residues. The V gene lost 4 bases and the J gene lost 2 bases, with 11 bases spanning the gap. Germline loops: CDR1 MNHNY, CDR2 SVGAGI (reference sequence).

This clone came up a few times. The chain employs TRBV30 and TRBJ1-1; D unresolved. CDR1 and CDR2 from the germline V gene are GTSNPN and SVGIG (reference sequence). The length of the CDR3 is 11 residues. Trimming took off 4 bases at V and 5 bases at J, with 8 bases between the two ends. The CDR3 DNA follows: TGTGCCTGGATGTGGAGGACTGAAGCTTTCTTT. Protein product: CAWMWRTEAFF.

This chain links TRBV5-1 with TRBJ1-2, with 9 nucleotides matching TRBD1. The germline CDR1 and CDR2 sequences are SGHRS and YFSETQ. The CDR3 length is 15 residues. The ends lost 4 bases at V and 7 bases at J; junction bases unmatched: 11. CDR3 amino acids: CASSPKTGGDSGYTF. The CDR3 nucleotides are TGCGCCAGCAGCCCCAAAACAGGGGGCGATAGTGGCTACACCTTC.

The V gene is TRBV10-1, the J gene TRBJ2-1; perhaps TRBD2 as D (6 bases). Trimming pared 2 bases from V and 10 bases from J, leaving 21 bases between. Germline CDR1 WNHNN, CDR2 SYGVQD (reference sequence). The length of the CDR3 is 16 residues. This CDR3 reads CASSEGGGRRAREQFF. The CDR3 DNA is TGCGCCAGCAGTGAGGGCGGCGGCCGGAGGGCCAGGGAGCAGTTCTTC.